This T cell receptor (beta chain) was recovered during a study of OX40 agonist ivuxolimab in advanced cancers. Produced via immunoSEQ multiplex PCR; TCRdb's table is partial and in-frame only. The data show about 120,000 clones, with 93% seen just once and around 0.15% held by the top ten. This CDR3 has 14 residues. J lost 3 bases, V lost 2 bases, and 4 bases had no gene match. Germline CDR1 reads SGHKS; CDR2 reads YYEKEE (reference sequence). The sequence was obtained from an adult with an advanced solid tumor such as melanoma, head and neck, liver or kidney cancer. The chain recombines TRBV5-5 with TRBJ1-2, with 7 bases lining up with TRBD1. Sequencing used CD4+ or CD8+ T cells sorted from blood, obtained in a trial of the OX40 agonist ivuxolimab. In nucleotides, the CDR3 is TGTGCCAGCAGCTTCGACAGGGCGGACTATGGCTACACCTTC. Translation: CASSFDRADYGYTF.